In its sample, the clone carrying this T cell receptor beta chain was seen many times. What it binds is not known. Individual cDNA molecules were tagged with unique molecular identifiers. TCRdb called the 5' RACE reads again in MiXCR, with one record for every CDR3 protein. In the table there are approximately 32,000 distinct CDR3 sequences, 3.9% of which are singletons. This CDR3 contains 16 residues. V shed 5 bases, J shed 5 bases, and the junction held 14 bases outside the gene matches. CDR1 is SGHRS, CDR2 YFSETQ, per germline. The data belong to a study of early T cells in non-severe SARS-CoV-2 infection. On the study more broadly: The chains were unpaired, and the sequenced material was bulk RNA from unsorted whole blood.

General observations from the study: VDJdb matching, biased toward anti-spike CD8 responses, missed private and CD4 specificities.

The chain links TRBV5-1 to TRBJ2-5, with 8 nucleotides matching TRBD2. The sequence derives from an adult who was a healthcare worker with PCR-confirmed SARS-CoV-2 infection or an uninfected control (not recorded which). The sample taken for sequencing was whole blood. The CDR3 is CASRLTGGASSETQYF. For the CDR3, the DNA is TGCGCCAGCAGGCTAACCGGGGGGGCTAGCAGCGAGACCCAGTACTTC.